This paragraph reports one T cell receptor beta chain. This entry comes from a study of blood T cell repertoires in COVID-19. In the study overall: Sources were T cells, B-cell-depleted T cells, or PBMCs; the material itself was cDNA or gDNA.

The V end was cut by 6 bases, the J end by 8 bases, with 19 bases between. The CDR3 length is 14 residues. Germline V lookup: CDR1 MNHEY, CDR2 SMNVEV (reference sequence). The table came from immunoSEQ multiplex PCR; TCRdb's copy has only in-frame clones and leaves some out. The table shows some 210,000 clones, with around 83% occurring only once. The material sequenced was peripheral blood. The chain employs TRBV27 and TRBJ1-2; D is possibly TRBD1 (6 bases). This clonotype originated in a man between 50 and 59 years old with active or convalescent COVID-19. CDR3 protein: CASRGTAGGQGYTF. In DNA, the CDR3 is TGTGCCAGCAGGGGGACGGCGGGGGGGCAAGGCTACACCTTC.